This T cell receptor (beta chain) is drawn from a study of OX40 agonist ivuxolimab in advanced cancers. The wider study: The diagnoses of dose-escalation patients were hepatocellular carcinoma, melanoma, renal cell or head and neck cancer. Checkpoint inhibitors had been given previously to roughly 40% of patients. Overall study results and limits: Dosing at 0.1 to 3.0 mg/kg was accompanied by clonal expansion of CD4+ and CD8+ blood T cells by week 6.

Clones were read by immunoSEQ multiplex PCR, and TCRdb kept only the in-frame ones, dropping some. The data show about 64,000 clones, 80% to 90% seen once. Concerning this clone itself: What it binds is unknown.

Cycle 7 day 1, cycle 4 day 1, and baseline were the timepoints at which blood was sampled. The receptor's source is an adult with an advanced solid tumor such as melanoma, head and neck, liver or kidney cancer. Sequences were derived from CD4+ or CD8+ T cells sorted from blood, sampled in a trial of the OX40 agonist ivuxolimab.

CDR3 sequence: CASSKGRTIHSGNTIYF. CDR3 DNA sequence: TGTGCCAGCAGCAAAGGTAGGACAATCCACTCTGGAAACACCATATATTTT. V gene TRBV21-1 combines with J gene TRBJ1-3; whether TRBD1, the table's D call, matches the DNA was not checked. TRBV21-1 constitutes a pseudogene. The CDR3 consists of 17 residues.